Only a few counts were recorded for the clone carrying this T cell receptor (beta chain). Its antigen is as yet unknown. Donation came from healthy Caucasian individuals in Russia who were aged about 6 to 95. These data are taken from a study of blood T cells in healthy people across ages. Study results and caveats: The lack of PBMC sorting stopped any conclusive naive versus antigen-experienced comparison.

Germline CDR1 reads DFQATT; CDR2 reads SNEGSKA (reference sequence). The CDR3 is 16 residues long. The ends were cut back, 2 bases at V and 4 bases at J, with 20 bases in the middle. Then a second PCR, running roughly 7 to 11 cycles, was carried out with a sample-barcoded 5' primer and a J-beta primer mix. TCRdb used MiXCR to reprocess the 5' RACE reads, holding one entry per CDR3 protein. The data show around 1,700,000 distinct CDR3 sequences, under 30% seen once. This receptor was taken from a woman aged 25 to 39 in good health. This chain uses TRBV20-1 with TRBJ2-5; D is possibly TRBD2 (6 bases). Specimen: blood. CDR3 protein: CSARPRRRVLGETQYF. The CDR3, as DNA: TGCAGTGCTAGACCGAGGAGGAGGGTACTGGGAGAGACCCAGTACTTC.